This TCR beta chain was sequenced in a study of blood T cell repertoires in COVID-19. Study context: Samples representing acute and convalescent COVID-19 were sourced from the United States, Italy and Spain. Nucleic acid was either cDNA or gDNA, and it came from T cells, B-cell-depleted T cells, or PBMCs.

In the authors' workflow: The assay estimated nucleated cells by amplifying reference gene primers. This table comes from immunoSEQ multiplex PCR, and its TCRdb copy is limited to in-frame clones, with some not included. That table is the source of V, J and clone size, and D and trimming were worked out from the DNA. The sample has some 130,000 clones; about 89% are singletons. This CDR3 comprises 13 residues. The germline V and J ends were trimmed by 1 base and 8 bases, with 11 bases remaining between them. Sequencing input: peripheral blood. This clonotype originated in a man aged 60 to 75 with COVID-19, enrolled during active disease. The rearrangement uses TRBV12-3 or TRBV12-4 and TRBJ1-2; D is possibly TRBD1 (6 bases). The DNA of the CDR3 is TGTGCCAGCAGTTTAGGTACAGGGTTGGGCTACACCTTC. This gives the protein CASSLGTGLGYTF.